This T cell receptor (beta chain) was identified in a study of shared clonotypes between healthy human individuals. Study as a whole: Three plates each covered CD4 naive and memory; CD8 naive two, CD8 memory one.

Between the trimmed V and J ends, which lost 0 bases and 6 bases, there was a span of 7 bases. The germline CDR1 and CDR2 sequences are SGHAT and FQNNGV. This CDR3 region has 13 residues. Method: immunoSEQ multiplex PCR; TCRdb's copy keeps in-frame clones and lacks some. This sample has about 1.4 million clones, with approximately 96% found just once. Overall study findings and caveats: The four-donor shared clonotypes exceeded non-shared clonotypes in generation probability, with non-shared ones scoring lower. It was expected that sequencing depth would affect clonotype sharing among donors.

Comments on this clone: The antigen remains undetermined.

The chain combines TRBV11-2 with TRBJ2-3; D may be TRBD2 (5 bases). The sample taken for sequencing was naive CD4+ T cells sorted from blood. Subset specified: CD45RA+ positively selected. This TCR derives from a man aged 25-40 years in good health. CDR3 protein: CASSLDPGDTQYF. For the CDR3, the DNA is TGTGCCAGCAGCTTAGATCCGGGGGATACGCAGTATTTT.